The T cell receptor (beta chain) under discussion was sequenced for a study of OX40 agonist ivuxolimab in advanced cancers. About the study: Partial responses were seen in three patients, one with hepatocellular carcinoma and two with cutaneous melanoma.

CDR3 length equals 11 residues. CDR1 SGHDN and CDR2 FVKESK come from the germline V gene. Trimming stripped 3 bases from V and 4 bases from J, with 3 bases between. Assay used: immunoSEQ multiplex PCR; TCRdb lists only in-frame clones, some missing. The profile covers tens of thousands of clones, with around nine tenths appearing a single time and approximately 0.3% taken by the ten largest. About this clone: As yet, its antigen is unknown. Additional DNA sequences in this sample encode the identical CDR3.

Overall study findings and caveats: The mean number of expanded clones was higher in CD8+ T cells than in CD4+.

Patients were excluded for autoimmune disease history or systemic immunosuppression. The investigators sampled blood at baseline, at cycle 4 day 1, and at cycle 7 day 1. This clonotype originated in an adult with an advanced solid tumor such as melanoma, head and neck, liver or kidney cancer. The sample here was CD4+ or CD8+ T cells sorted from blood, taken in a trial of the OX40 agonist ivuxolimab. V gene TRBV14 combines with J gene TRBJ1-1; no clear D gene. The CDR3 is CASSQATEAFF. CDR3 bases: TGTGCCAGCAGCCAGGCCACTGAAGCTTTCTTT. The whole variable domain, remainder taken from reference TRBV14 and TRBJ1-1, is EAGVTQFPSHSVIEKGQTVTLRCDPISGHDNLYWYRRVMGKEIKFLLHFVKESKQDESGMPNNRFLAERTGGTYSTLKVQPAELEDSGVYFCASSQATEAFFGQGTRLTVV.